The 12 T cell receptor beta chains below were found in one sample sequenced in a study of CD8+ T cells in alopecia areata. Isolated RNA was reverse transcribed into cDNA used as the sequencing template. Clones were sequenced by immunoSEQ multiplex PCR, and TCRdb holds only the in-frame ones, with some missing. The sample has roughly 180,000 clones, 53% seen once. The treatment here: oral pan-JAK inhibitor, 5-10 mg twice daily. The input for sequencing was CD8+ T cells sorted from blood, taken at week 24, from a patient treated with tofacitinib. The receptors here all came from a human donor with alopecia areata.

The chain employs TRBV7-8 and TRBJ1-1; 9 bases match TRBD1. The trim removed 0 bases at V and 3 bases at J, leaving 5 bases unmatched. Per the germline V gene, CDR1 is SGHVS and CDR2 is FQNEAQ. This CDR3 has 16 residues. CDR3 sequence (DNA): TGTGCCAGCAGCTTAGCCAGTCGGACAGGGGACACTGAAGCTTTCTTT. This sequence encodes CASSLASRTGDTEAFF. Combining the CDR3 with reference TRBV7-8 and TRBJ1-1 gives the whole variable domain GAGVSQSPRYKVAKRGQDVALRCDPISGHVSLFWYQQALGQGPEFLTYFQNEAQLDKSGLPSDRFFAERPEGSVSTLKIQRTQQEDSAVYLCASSLASRTGDTEAFFGQGTRLTVV.

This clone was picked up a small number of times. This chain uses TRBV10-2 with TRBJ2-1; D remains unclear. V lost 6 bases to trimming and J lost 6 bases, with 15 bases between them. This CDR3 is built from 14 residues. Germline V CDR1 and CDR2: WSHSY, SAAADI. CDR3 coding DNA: TGCGCCAGCAGCCCGCAGGCCTCCAGCAATGAGCAGTTCTTC. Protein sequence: CASSPQASSNEQFF.

The DNA for the CDR3 is TGCGCCAGCAGCCAAGATCGACAGGGGACGCCCCAGCATTTT. Translating it yields CASSQDRQGTPQHF. J is TRBJ1-5 and V is TRBV4-3; 8 bases are a match to TRBD1. The trim removed 0 bases at V and 9 bases at J, leaving 4 bases unmatched. Germline values: CDR1 LGHNA, CDR2 YSLEER. The CDR3 has 14 amino acids.

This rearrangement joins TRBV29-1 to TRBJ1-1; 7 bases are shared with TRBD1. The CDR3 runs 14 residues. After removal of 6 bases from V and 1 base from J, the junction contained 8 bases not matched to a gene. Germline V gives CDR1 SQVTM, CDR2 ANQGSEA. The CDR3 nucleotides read TGCAGCGTACTCAAAGGGGGCGGGAACACTGAAGCTTTCTTT. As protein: CSVLKGGGNTEAFF.

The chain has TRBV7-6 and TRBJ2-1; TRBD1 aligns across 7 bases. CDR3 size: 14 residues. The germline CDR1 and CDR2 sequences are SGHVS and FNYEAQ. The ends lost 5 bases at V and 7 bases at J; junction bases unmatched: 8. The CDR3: CASSERDRRNEQFF. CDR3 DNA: TGTGCCAGCAGCGAGAGGGACAGACGTAATGAGCAGTTCTTC.

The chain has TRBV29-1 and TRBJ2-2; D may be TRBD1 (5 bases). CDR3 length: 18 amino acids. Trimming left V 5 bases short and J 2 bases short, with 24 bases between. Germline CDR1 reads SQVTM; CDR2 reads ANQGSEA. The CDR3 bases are TGCAGCGTTCATCTTCCCCCCACAGACAGCCGAAACACCGGGGAGCTGTTTTTT. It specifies CSVHLPPTDSRNTGELFF.

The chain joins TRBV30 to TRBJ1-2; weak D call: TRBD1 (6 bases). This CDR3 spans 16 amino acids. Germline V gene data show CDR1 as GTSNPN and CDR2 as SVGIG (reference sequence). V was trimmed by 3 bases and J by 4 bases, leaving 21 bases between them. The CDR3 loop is CAWSGQGPEFGYGYTF. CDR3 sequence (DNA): TGTGCCTGGAGCGGGCAGGGGCCCGAGTTTGGCTATGGCTACACCTTC.

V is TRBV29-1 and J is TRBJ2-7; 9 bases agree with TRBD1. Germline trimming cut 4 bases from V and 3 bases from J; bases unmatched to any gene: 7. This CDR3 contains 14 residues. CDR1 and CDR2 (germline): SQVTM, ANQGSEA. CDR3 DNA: TGCAGCGTTGTAGGTGGGACAGGGAACTACGAGCAGTACTTC. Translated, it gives CSVVGGTGNYEQYF.

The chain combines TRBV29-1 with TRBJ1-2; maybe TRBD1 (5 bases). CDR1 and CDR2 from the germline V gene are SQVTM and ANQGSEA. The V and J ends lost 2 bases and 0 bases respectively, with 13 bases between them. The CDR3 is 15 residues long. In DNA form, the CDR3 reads TGCAGCGTTGAATCCGGGGGAAGCACTAACTATGGCTACACCTTC. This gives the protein CSVESGGSTNYGYTF.

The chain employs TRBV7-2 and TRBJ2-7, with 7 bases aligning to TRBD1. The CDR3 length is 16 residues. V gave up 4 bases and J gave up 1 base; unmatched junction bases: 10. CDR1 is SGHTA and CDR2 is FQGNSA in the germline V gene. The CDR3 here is CASSSPPGQRSYEQYF. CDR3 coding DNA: TGTGCCAGCAGCTCCCCACCGGGACAGCGATCCTACGAGCAGTACTTC. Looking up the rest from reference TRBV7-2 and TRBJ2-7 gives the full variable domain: GAGVSQSPSNKVTEKGKDVELRCDPISGHTALYWYRQSLGQGLEFLIYFQGNSAPDKSGLPSDRFSAERTGGSVSTLTIQRTQQEDSAVYLCASSSPPGQRSYEQYFGPGTRLTVT.

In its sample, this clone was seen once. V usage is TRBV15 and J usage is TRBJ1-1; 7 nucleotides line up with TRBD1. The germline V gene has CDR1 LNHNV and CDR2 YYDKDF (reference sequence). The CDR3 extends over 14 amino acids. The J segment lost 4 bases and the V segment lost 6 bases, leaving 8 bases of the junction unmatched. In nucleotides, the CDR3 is TGTGCCACCAGTACCACAGGGGTGGGCACTGAAGCTTTCTTT. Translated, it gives CATSTTGVGTEAFF.

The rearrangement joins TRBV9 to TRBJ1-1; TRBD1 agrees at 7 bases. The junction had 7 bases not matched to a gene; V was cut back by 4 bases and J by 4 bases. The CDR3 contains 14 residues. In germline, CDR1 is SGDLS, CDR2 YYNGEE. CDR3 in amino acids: CASSPEGAATEAFF. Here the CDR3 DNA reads TGTGCCAGCAGCCCAGAGGGGGCGGCCACTGAAGCTTTCTTT.